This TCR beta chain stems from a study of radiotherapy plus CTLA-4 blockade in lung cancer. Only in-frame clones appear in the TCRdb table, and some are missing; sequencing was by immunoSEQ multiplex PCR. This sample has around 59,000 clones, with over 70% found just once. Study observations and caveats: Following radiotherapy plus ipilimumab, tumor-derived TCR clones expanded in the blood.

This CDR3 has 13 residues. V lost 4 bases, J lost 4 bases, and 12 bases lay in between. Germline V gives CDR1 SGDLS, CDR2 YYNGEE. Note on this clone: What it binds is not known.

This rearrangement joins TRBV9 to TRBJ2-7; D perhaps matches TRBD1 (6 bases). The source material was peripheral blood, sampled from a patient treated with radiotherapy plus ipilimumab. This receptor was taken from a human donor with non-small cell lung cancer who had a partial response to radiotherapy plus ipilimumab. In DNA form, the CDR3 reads TGTGCCAGCAGCCCCCAGGGGCGGTACGAGCAGTACTTC. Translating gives CASSPQGRYEQYF.